This T cell receptor (beta chain) was sequenced in a study of PD-1 blockade in classical Hodgkin lymphoma. Study outcomes and limitations: CD4+ TCR diversity, unlike CD8+, rose significantly by C4D1.

Time point specified: cycle 4 day 1 (C4D1), after more than 5 weeks of nivolumab. All trial patients relapsed after autologous stem cell transplantation. Magnetic negative selection, applied to thawed PBMCs, was used to isolate the CD8+ T cells. Produced via immunoSEQ multiplex PCR; TCRdb's table is partial and in-frame only. The data contain roughly 7,500 clones, 45% to 70% of them singletons. About this clone: Its antigen is not identified.

Germline assignment: CDR1 LNHDA and CDR2 SQIVND (reference sequence). This CDR3 region has 12 residues. Trimming pared 5 bases from V and 8 bases from J, leaving 12 bases between. This chain connects TRBV19 to TRBJ1-1; D is unresolved. This receptor was taken from a human donor with classical Hodgkin lymphoma. The sample in question was CD8+ T cells from blood, obtained before the fourth cycle of nivolumab. DNA for the CDR3: TGTGCCAGTAGTGCCCAAGACTCAGAAGCTTTCTTT. Translation gives CASSAQDSEAFF.